Included here is one T cell receptor beta chain sequence, with context. Its antigen is currently unknown. This entry is derived from a study of cytomegalovirus exposure and HLA in healthy donors. V lost 8 bases, J lost 6 bases, and 9 bases stayed unmatched. The length of the CDR3 is 14 residues. Germline CDR1 is SNHLY and CDR2 is FYNNEI. Primers for the PCR totalled 60 Vbeta and 13 Jbeta. Measured with immunoSEQ multiplex PCR; TCRdb has only the in-frame clones, and not every one. The sample consists of 180,000 or so clones, about 10% of them appearing once. Whole-study findings and limits: As a later analysis revealed, the rate of TCR association differed by HLA locus, with DRB1 most and HLA-C fewest. HLA allele associations emerged for some 16,000 TCR beta sequences in a later analysis, at 0.05 false discovery rate.

This sequence originates from a woman aged 30 to 39 in good health and CMV-seropositive. What was sequenced was PBMCs. V gene TRBV2 combines with J gene TRBJ2-1, with TRBD2 identical over 8 bases. The CDR3 reads CASLNGRALNEQFF. The CDR3 coding sequence is TGTGCCAGCTTAAACGGGAGGGCCCTCAATGAGCAGTTCTTC.